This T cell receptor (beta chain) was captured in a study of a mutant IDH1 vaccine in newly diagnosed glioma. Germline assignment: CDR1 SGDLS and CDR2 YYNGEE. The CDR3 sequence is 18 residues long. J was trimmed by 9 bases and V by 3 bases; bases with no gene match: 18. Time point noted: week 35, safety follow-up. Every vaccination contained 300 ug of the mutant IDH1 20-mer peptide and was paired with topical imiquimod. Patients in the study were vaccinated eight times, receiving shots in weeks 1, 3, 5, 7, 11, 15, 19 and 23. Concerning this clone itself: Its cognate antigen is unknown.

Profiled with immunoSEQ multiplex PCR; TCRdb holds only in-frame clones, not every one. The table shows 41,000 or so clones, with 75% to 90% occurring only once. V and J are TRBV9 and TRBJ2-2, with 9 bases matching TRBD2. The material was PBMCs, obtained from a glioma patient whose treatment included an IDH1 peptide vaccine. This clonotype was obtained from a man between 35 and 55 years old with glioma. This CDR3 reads CASSAETSGPGGPRELFF. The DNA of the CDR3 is TGTGCCAGCAGCGCCGAGACTAGCGGCCCCGGGGGGCCCAGGGAGCTGTTTTTT.